A single sample gave rise to the 26 T cell receptor beta chains below, sequenced in a study of human T cells and chemical hapten exposure. Documented time point: patch test 1, 2 weeks after DPC sensitization. The treatment here: therapeutic diphenylcyclopropenone sensitization with weekly scalp DPC. TCRdb re-analysed the RACE reads in MiXCR, keeping a single row per CDR3 protein. The data contain 45,000 to 60,000 distinct CDR3 sequences, around 9.3% of them singletons. This specimen was whole blood, taken in connection with sensitization to the hapten diphenylcyclopropenone (DPC). All receptors come from a woman in her 40s with alopecia areata. Some clones in this sample may be carry-over from other donors' samples.

The sample holds many counts of this clonotype. V usage is TRBV5-6 and J usage is TRBJ1-1, with D hard to call. Trimming pared 0 bases from V and 1 base from J, leaving 10 bases between. From germline, CDR1 is SGHDT and CDR2 YYEEEE. The CDR3 is made up of 15 amino acids. The CDR3 region is CASSLGDGPNTEAFF. As DNA, the CDR3 is TGTGCCAGCAGCTTGGGAGACGGGCCGAACACTGAAGCTTTCTTT.

This clonotype appeared a few times. The chain employs TRBV12-3 or TRBV12-4 and TRBJ2-7, with TRBD1 matching 11 bases. The CDR3 totals 14 residues. The junction had 6 bases not matched to a gene; V was cut back by 5 bases and J by 6 bases. In DNA form, the CDR3 reads TGTGCCAGCAGTCCGGACAGGGGGCGTTTCGAGCAGTACTTC. Its protein is CASSPDRGRFEQYF.

This clonotype was detected once. Since the CDR3 does not end with the conserved phenylalanine or tryptophan, this likely comes from a read error. The chain recombines TRBV11-2 with TRBJ2-3, with D possibly matching TRBD2 (6 bases). V lost 4 bases and J 0 bases, leaving 11 bases between the germline ends. Looked up from germline, CDR1 is SGHAT and CDR2 is FQNNGV. The CDR3 spans 15 residues. CDR3 sequence reads: CASSSTGTSTDTQYS. The CDR3 DNA is TGTGCCAGCAGCTCGACCGGGACTAGCACAGATACGCAGTATTCT.

There are many counts of this clonotype. The chain employs TRBV7-3 and TRBJ2-2, with D tentatively TRBD1 (6 bases). The V gene's germline CDR1 is SGHTA and CDR2 FQGTGA. The V and J ends lost 4 bases and 7 bases respectively, with 13 bases between them. This CDR3 spans 14 amino acids. For the CDR3, the DNA is TGTGCCAGCAGCTCGACAGGTTCCAACGGGGAGCTGTTTTTT. It encodes CASSSTGSNGELFF.

V usage is TRBV11-2 and J usage is TRBJ1-2, with D hard to call. In germline, CDR1 is SGHAT, CDR2 FQNNGV. V was pared by 6 bases and J by 0 bases, with 11 bases between. The CDR3 loop spans 14 amino acids. The CDR3 region is CASSGLTTNYGYTF. DNA of the CDR3: TGTGCCAGCAGTGGCCTTACAACTAACTATGGCTACACCTTC. Combining the CDR3 with reference TRBV11-2 and TRBJ1-2 gives the whole variable domain EAGVAQSPRYKIIEKRQSVAFWCNPISGHATLYWYQQILGQGPKLLIQFQNNGVVDDSQLPKDRFSAERLKGVDSTLKIQPAKLEDSAVYLCASSGLTTNYGYTFGSGTRLTVV.

There are many counts of this clonotype. The J gene is TRBJ2-1, the V gene TRBV7-2, with D possibly TRBD2 on 6 matching bases. Between the trimmed V and J ends, which lost 5 bases and 8 bases, there was a span of 16 bases. Germline-derived CDR1 and CDR2 are SGHTA and FQGNSA. The CDR3 is 14 residues long. The CDR3 DNA follows: TGTGCCAGCAGCCTAGAGGGACTTTGGCATGAGCAGTTCTTC. This translates into CASSLEGLWHEQFF.

At least ten counts were recorded for this clonotype. This chain connects TRBV27 to TRBJ1-5; no reliable D call. The CDR3 is made up of 13 amino acids. Trimming stripped 3 bases from V and 1 base from J, with 4 bases between. Looked up from germline, CDR1 is MNHEY and CDR2 is SMNVEV (reference sequence). The CDR3 spells CASSLGSNQPQHF. The CDR3 DNA follows: TGTGCCAGCAGTTTGGGGAGCAATCAGCCCCAGCATTTT.

J is TRBJ2-1 and V is TRBV5-4; D unclear. Germline loops: CDR1 SGHNT, CDR2 YYREEE (reference sequence). V was shortened by 4 bases and J by 0 bases, with 11 bases between the two germline ends. The CDR3 extends over 15 amino acids. The CDR3 sequence: CASSRILSSYNEQFF. As DNA, the CDR3 is TGTGCCAGCAGCCGTATTCTAAGCTCCTACAATGAGCAGTTCTTC.

This chain joins TRBV7-9 and TRBJ1-1; D may be TRBD1 (5 bases). The V end was cut by 5 bases, the J end by 2 bases, with 15 bases between. This CDR3 region has 15 residues. Germline values: CDR1 SEHNR, CDR2 FQNEAQ (reference sequence). The CDR3 region is CASSPRGAQNTEAFF. The CDR3 region has the DNA TGTGCCAGCAGCCCCCGTGGGGCCCAAAACACTGAAGCTTTCTTT.

The V call is TRBV5-1, the J call TRBJ2-3, with D hard to call. Germline CDR1 is SGHRS and CDR2 is YFSETQ. The CDR3 sequence is 14 residues long. The V end was cut by 7 bases, the J end by 0 bases, with 12 bases between. CDR3 loop: CASSMSPSTDTQYF. The CDR3 DNA is TGCGCCAGCTCAATGAGTCCTAGCACAGATACGCAGTATTTT.

There are many counts of this clonotype. This chain joins TRBV5-1 and TRBJ2-3; D remains ambiguous. V was clipped by 0 bases and J by 6 bases, with 5 bases between them. This CDR3 spans 12 amino acids. Germline V lookup: CDR1 SGHRS, CDR2 YFSETQ. In DNA, the CDR3 is TGCGCCAGCAGCTTGGATTCCGATACGCAGTATTTT. This encodes CASSLDSDTQYF.

This clonotype was observed at least ten times. The gene calls are TRBV10-2 and TRBJ2-3; 13 nucleotides match TRBD2. CDR1 WSHSY and CDR2 SAAADI come from the germline V gene. The J segment lost 1 base and the V segment lost 3 bases, leaving 1 base of the junction unmatched. This CDR3 is built from 16 residues. The CDR3 spells CASSELAGGRTDTQYF. In DNA form, the CDR3 reads TGCGCCAGCAGTGAACTAGCGGGGGGGCGCACAGATACGCAGTATTTT.

This clonotype came up a few times. CDR3: CSAMTSGVHTDTQYF. The DNA for the CDR3 is TGCAGTGCCATGACTAGCGGGGTACACACAGATACGCAGTATTTT. The V call is TRBV20-1, the J call TRBJ2-3; 11 positions match TRBD2. J was trimmed by 2 bases and V by 6 bases; bases with no gene match: 7. From germline, CDR1 is DFQATT and CDR2 SNEGSKA (reference sequence). CDR3 length equals 15 residues.

The rearrangement links TRBV7-2 to TRBJ2-3; 11 nucleotides match TRBD2. This CDR3 has 17 amino acids. The germline V gene encodes CDR1 SGHTA and CDR2 FQGNSA. V was clipped by 2 bases and J by 0 bases; unmatched bases: 4. CDR3 in DNA: TGTGCCAGCAGCTTACAAGGGACTAGCGGTAGCACAGATACGCAGTATTTT. Translating gives CASSLQGTSGSTDTQYF.

This clonotype came up many times. This chain uses TRBV14 with TRBJ2-1; D gene uncertain. This CDR3 region has 13 residues. Germline CDR1 is SGHDN and CDR2 is FVKESK. V was cut by 1 base and J by 6 bases, with 7 bases left in between. CDR3 loop: CASSQVLGNEQFF. The CDR3 nucleotides read TGTGCCAGCAGCCAAGTCCTTGGCAATGAGCAGTTCTTC.

This clonotype was counted ten times or more. The chain couples TRBV6-5 to TRBJ1-2; 10 nucleotides line up with TRBD1. With 4 bases clipped from V and 10 bases from J, the junction kept 9 bases outside the gene matches. The length of the CDR3 is 14 residues. Germline V gene lookup returns CDR1 MNHEY and CDR2 SVGAGI. The CDR3, as DNA: TGTGCCAGCAGTTTCCTCCGGACAGGGGGTGACTACACCTTC. The encoded protein is CASSFLRTGGDYTF.

A few counts support this clonotype. The CDR3 DNA reads as TGTGCCAGCTCATCCGAGGTTTATAATTCACCCCTCCACTTT. Translation: CASSSEVYNSPLHF. The chain joins TRBV18 to TRBJ1-6; the D is unclear. Germline V gene data show CDR1 as KGHSH and CDR2 as LQKENI. V lost 5 bases and J lost 4, with 9 bases in between. The CDR3 spans 14 residues.

The sample holds many counts of this clonotype. At one end the junction does not follow the germline gene, possibly because of a read error. The CDR3 DNA follows: TGTGCCAGCAGCTTGGCGGGGGCCCGGATGAGCAGTTCTTTC. Residues: CASSLAGARMSSSF. The chain links TRBV5-4 to TRBJ2-1, with D tentatively TRBD1 or TRBD2 (6 bases each). CDR1 SGHNT and CDR2 YYREEE come from the germline V gene (reference sequence). CDR3 length: 14 amino acids.

This clonotype was recorded many times. The chain couples TRBV18 to TRBJ2-5, with 7 bases identical to TRBD2. With 1 base clipped from V and 5 bases from J, the junction kept 1 base outside the gene matches. Germline lookup yields CDR1 KGHSH and CDR2 LQKENI. The CDR3 has 13 amino acids. CDR3 protein: CASSPLGRETQYF. The CDR3, as DNA: TGTGCCAGCTCACCACTCGGGAGGGAGACCCAGTACTTC.

V is TRBV10-3 and J is TRBJ1-1; D is ambiguous. Germline V gene data show CDR1 as ENHRY and CDR2 as SYGVKD. V lost 6 bases, J lost 1 base, and 9 bases lay in between. The CDR3 covers 13 residues. The CDR3 sequence: CAIRKGQNTEAFF. In DNA form, the CDR3 reads TGTGCCATCAGGAAAGGCCAGAACACTGAAGCTTTCTTT.

The sample holds many counts of this clonotype. This chain links TRBV20-1 with TRBJ2-5; 11 bases match TRBD1. V dropped 5 bases and J dropped 3; count of bases not matched to a gene: 8. The CDR3 is made up of 15 amino acids. The germline gives CDR1 DFQATT, CDR2 SNEGSKA (reference sequence). CDR3 region: CSAPRTGGPKETQYF. In nucleotides, the CDR3 is TGCAGTGCTCCTCGGACAGGGGGCCCTAAAGAGACCCAGTACTTC.

This chain joins TRBV19 and TRBJ2-1, with TRBD1 as a possible D gene (6 bases). The germline CDR1 and CDR2 sequences are LNHDA and SQIVND (reference sequence). V was clipped by 7 bases and J by 6 bases, with 13 bases between them. This CDR3 has 13 amino acids. CDR3 coding DNA: TGTGCCAGTACAGGGGTCATTTCCAATGAGCAGTTCTTC. Protein product: CASTGVISNEQFF.

There are many counts of this clonotype. The chain is built from TRBV9 and TRBJ2-7; D call uncertain. Trimming pared 0 bases from V and 7 bases from J, leaving 14 bases between. CDR1 and CDR2 from the germline V gene are SGDLS and YYNGEE. The CDR3 length is 14 residues. CDR3 amino acids: CASSVGPLFEEQYF. CDR3 sequence (DNA): TGTGCCAGCAGCGTAGGCCCCCTCTTCGAGGAGCAGTACTTC.

The sample holds many counts of this clonotype. V usage is TRBV11-2 and J usage is TRBJ1-1, with D possibly TRBD1 on 6 matching bases. CDR3 length: 17 amino acids. Trimming removed 1 base from V and 0 bases from J, with 15 bases in between. From germline, CDR1 is SGHAT and CDR2 FQNNGV. CDR3 region: CASSLAGVGRMNTEAFF. The CDR3 region has the DNA TGTGCCAGCAGCTTAGCAGGGGTGGGCAGGATGAACACTGAAGCTTTCTTT.

This clonotype was detected a few times. The chain recombines TRBV6-2 or TRBV6-3 with TRBJ2-7, with a possible D match to TRBD1 (6 bases). Germline lookup yields CDR1 MNHEY and CDR2 SVGEGT. CDR3 size: 15 residues. Trimming took 0 bases from V and 1 from J, leaving 10 bases between them. CDR3 in DNA: TGTGCCAGCAGTTACTCGACAGGAGAGTCCTACGAGCAGTACTTC. It specifies CASSYSTGESYEQYF.

In this sample, this clonotype turned up a few times. The V gene is TRBV20-1, the J gene TRBJ2-3, with unresolved D. Trimming stripped 3 bases from V and 4 bases from J, with 5 bases between. Germline lookup yields CDR1 DFQATT and CDR2 SNEGSKA (reference sequence). The CDR3 has 11 amino acids. The CDR3 protein is CSARFADTQYF. In DNA, the CDR3 is TGCAGTGCTAGGTTCGCAGATACGCAGTATTTT.